This T cell receptor (beta chain) was found in a study of CD8 T cells in Susac syndrome. Study conclusions and caveats: The study acknowledged a relatively small number of individuals in its TCR sequencing and HLA analysis.

Roughly 0.45 to 1 ug RNA was reverse transcribed with random hexamers. The immunoSEQ assay covered 54 Vbeta and 13 Jbeta segments for CDR3. TCRdb re-analysed the immunoSEQ multiplex PCR reads in MiXCR, keeping a single row per CDR3 protein. This table holds fewer than 200,000 distinct CDR3 sequences, roughly 95% found once. Blood CD8+ and CD4+ T cells underwent high-throughput TCR beta sequencing. Germline CDR1 and CDR2: GTSNPN and SVGIG (reference sequence). Trimming stripped 4 bases from V and 4 bases from J, with 9 bases between. The CDR3 has 12 residues. Comment on this clonotype: Its antigen is still unknown.

The sample comprised CD4+ T cells from PBMCs. The rearrangement links TRBV30 to TRBJ2-3; D is uncertain. The TCR comes from a human donor in good health. The DNA for the CDR3 is TGTGCCTGGAAAGGGTTGCCAGATACGCAGTATTTT. As protein: CAWKGLPDTQYF.